This T cell receptor beta chain was documented in a study of blood T cell repertoires in COVID-19. Study-wide background: From T cells, B-cell-depleted T cells, or PBMCs came the material, which was cDNA or gDNA.

The table came from immunoSEQ multiplex PCR; TCRdb's copy has only in-frame clones and leaves some out. This sample carries tens of thousands of clones, approximately 88% of them seen once, and the ten largest clones take around 5.8%. Germline loops: CDR1 MNHEY, CDR2 SVGAGI. Trimming removed 2 bases at V and 6 bases at J, with 18 bases between. The CDR3 runs 16 residues. This sequence originates from a woman in her forties or fifties with acute or convalescent COVID-19. Sequences were obtained from peripheral blood. The chain is built from TRBV6-5 and TRBJ2-3; D remains ambiguous. In DNA, the CDR3 is TGTGCCAGCAGTTACCAGTACCCGGGTTTGTTGGATACGCAGTATTTT. Amino acid sequence: CASSYQYPGLLDTQYF.